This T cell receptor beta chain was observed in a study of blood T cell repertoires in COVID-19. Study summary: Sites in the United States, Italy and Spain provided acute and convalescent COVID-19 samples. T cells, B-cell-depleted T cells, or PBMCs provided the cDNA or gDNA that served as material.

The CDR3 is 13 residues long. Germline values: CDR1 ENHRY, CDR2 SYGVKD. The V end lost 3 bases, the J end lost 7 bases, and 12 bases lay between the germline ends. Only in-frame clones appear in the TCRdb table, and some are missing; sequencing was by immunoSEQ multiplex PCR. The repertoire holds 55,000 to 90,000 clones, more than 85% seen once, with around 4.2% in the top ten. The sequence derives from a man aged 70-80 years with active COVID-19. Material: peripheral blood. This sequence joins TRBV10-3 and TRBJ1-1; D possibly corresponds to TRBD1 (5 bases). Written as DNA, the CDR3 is TGTGCCATCAGTGAAGGGCAGGGCGGTGAAGCTTTCTTT. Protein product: CAISEGQGGEAFF.